Following are 28 T cell receptor beta chains from one sample sequenced in a study of T-cell reconstitution after alpha-beta-depleted transplantation in children (dated by TCRdb to 2016 to 2017). The method behind the library was PCR. Sequenced on an Illumina HiSeq 2500. TCR libraries were prepared with molecular barcoding, using unique molecular identifiers to normalize TCRbeta repertoire quantification. TCRdb took the public reads, trimmed them with fastp at Q25, ran MiXCR for clone calling and kept in-frame beta chains. Rows are combined by CDR3 protein, so each entry shows the most common genes and DNA. The sample table records about 240,000 distinct CDR3 sequences; under 30% of these occur just once. The ten largest clonotypes hold about 2.6% of the sample. The sample's treatment or condition label is to be understood as: allogeneic hematopoietic cell transplantation with graft depleted of TCRalphabeta T cells and CD19 B cells.

The sequences come from PBMCs, collected before TCRalphabeta/CD19-depleted stem cell transplant. These receptors all stem from a girl aged 2 to 10 with Fanconi anemia, due to receive a stem cell transplant.

The chain uses TRBV20-1 and TRBJ2-3; D gene ambiguous. Trimming took off 4 bases at V and 5 bases at J, with 10 bases between the two ends. CDR3 size: 12 residues. Germline V gene lookup returns CDR1 DFQATT and CDR2 SNEGSKA (reference sequence). This CDR3 is CSAILLEDTQYF. CDR3 nucleotide sequence: TGCAGTGCTATTCTGTTAGAAGATACGCAGTATTTT.

This clonotype was picked up many times. The chain uses TRBV5-5 and TRBJ2-7; TRBD2 agrees at 15 bases. Germline values: CDR1 SGHKS, CDR2 YYEKEE (reference sequence). Trimming removed 4 bases from V and 3 bases from J; junction bases left unmatched: 2. The CDR3 consists of 15 residues. DNA for the CDR3: TGTGCCAGCAGCAGGGGACTAGCGGGAGGCTACGAGCAGTACTTC. Translation: CASSRGLAGGYEQYF.

This clonotype was detected only a few times. The chain couples TRBV29-1 to TRBJ1-1; D call uncertain. Germline CDR1 is SQVTM and CDR2 is ANQGSEA. CDR3 length equals 12 residues. The CDR3 nucleotides read TGCAGAGATATATGGGGAGGGACTGAAGCTTTCTTT. Its protein product is CRDIWGGTEAFF.

This clonotype came up many times. The V gene is TRBV5-5, the J gene TRBJ2-7; the D is unclear. Germline V gene data show CDR1 as SGHKS and CDR2 as YYEKEE (reference sequence). The CDR3 totals 13 residues. V was trimmed by 0 bases and J by 4 bases, leaving 8 bases between them. The CDR3 protein is CASSLERFYEQYF. Here the CDR3 DNA reads TGTGCCAGCAGCTTGGAAAGGTTTTACGAGCAGTACTTC.

This clonotype was counted ten times or more. This rearrangement joins TRBV29-1 to TRBJ2-2; the match to TRBD1 covers 7 bases. There are 12 residues in the CDR3. V was pared by 6 bases and J by 4 bases, with 2 bases of the junction left unmatched. Germline CDR1 is SQVTM and CDR2 is ANQGSEA. CDR3: CSVGQSTGELFF. The CDR3 DNA reads as TGCAGCGTGGGACAGTCCACCGGGGAGCTGTTTTTT.

This clonotype was seen at least ten times. CDR3 bases: TGCAGCGTTGAACTAGCGGGAGATACGCAGTATTTT. It yields the protein CSVELAGDTQYF. The rearrangement joins TRBV29-1 to TRBJ2-3; 8 nucleotides align to TRBD2. Germline CDR1 reads SQVTM; CDR2 reads ANQGSEA. J lost 5 bases, V lost 2 bases, and 0 bases had no gene match. The CDR3 runs 12 residues.

This chain joins TRBV20-1 and TRBJ2-7; D unresolved. Germline loops: CDR1 DFQATT, CDR2 SNEGSKA (reference sequence). The CDR3 covers 16 residues. Trimming shortened V by 0 bases and J by 2 bases, and 17 bases separated the two germline ends. The CDR3 sequence is CSARDPPSDGTYEQYF. In DNA, the CDR3 is TGCAGTGCTAGAGATCCCCCCAGCGACGGAACCTACGAGCAGTACTTC.

This clonotype was detected once. J is TRBJ1-2 and V is TRBV20-1; D remains ambiguous. Germline values: CDR1 DFQATT, CDR2 SNEGSKA (reference sequence). This CDR3 has 13 amino acids. Deletions cut 0 bases from V and 5 bases from J, with 10 bases between. The CDR3 region is CSARDMPEYGYTF. As DNA, the CDR3 is TGCAGTGCTAGAGATATGCCAGAGTATGGCTACACCTTC.

Many counts were recorded for this clonotype. The chain has TRBV4-2 and TRBJ2-7; D not certain. The CDR3 totals 13 residues. The ends were cut back, 0 bases at V and 5 bases at J, with 8 bases in the middle. The V gene's germline CDR1 is LGHNA and CDR2 YNFKEQ. CDR3 sequence: CASSQDLENEQYF. In nucleotides, the CDR3 is TGTGCCAGCAGCCAAGATTTGGAGAACGAGCAGTACTTC.

The count of this clonotype is one. The chain links TRBV20-1 to TRBJ2-7; 10 bases agree with TRBD1. Looked up from germline, CDR1 is DFQATT and CDR2 is SNEGSKA (reference sequence). The CDR3 has 15 amino acids. J gave up 2 bases and V 1 base, and 5 bases lay outside the gene matches. The CDR3 sequence is CSARGEGQGTYEQYF. As DNA, the CDR3 is TGCAGTGCTAGAGGGGAGGGACAGGGGACCTACGAGCAGTACTTC.

This clonotype was observed at least ten times. V and J are TRBV20-1 and TRBJ2-5; 11 nucleotides agree with TRBD2. Germline CDR1 DFQATT, CDR2 SNEGSKA (reference sequence). The CDR3 consists of 14 residues. V lost 6 bases, J lost 5 bases, and 8 bases stayed unmatched. The CDR3 DNA is TGCAGTGCATTACTAGCGGGAGCTGGGGAGACCCAGTACTTC. This encodes CSALLAGAGETQYF.

This clonotype was picked up a small number of times. The rearrangement uses TRBV18 and TRBJ1-2; D is ambiguous. V lost 3 bases, J lost 4 bases, and 15 bases lay in between. The CDR3 is made up of 15 amino acids. CDR1 is KGHSH and CDR2 is LQKENI in the germline V gene. CDR3: CASSPYQDSVYGYTF. The DNA for the CDR3 is TGTGCCAGCTCACCCTACCAGGACTCAGTCTATGGCTACACCTTC.

This clonotype was observed many times. The V call is TRBV29-1, the J call TRBJ1-1; TRBD1 matches 9 bases. Germline values: CDR1 SQVTM, CDR2 ANQGSEA. This CDR3 comprises 14 residues. After removal of 6 bases from V and 5 bases from J, the junction contained 10 bases not matched to a gene. This CDR3 reads CSVPTLGQGTEAFF. The CDR3 DNA reads TGCAGCGTGCCTACCTTGGGACAGGGTACTGAAGCTTTCTTT.

V is TRBV11-2 and J is TRBJ2-3, with 11 bases lining up with TRBD2. The CDR3 is made up of 14 amino acids. The germline CDR1 and CDR2 sequences are SGHAT and FQNNGV. The trim removed 2 bases at V and 9 bases at J, leaving 4 bases unmatched. The CDR3 nucleotides read TGTGCCAGCAGCTTACTAGCGGGAGGACGGACGCAGTATTTT. Translated, it gives CASSLLAGGRTQYF.

This clonotype was found many times. The V and J genes are TRBV5-1 and TRBJ2-7; maybe TRBD2 (6 bases). This CDR3 has 14 residues. Germline V gene lookup returns CDR1 SGHRS and CDR2 YFSETQ. V lost 5 bases and J lost 4, with 16 bases in between. CDR3 nucleotides: TGCGCCAGCAGGCCGGAGGGTGTAATGTACGAGCAGTACTTC. It translates to CASRPEGVMYEQYF.

At least ten counts were recorded for this clonotype. The genes are TRBV20-1 and TRBJ2-5; no definite D call. Looked up from germline, CDR1 is DFQATT and CDR2 is SNEGSKA (reference sequence). Trimming removed 6 bases at V and 2 bases at J, with 7 bases between. The CDR3 has 11 residues. DNA for the CDR3: TGCAGTGCGAAGCATCAAGAGACCCAGTACTTC. It yields the protein CSAKHQETQYF.

The V call is TRBV11-2, the J call TRBJ2-5; the match to TRBD2 covers 7 bases. Germline loops: CDR1 SGHAT, CDR2 FQNNGV. After removal of 5 bases from V and 0 bases from J, the junction contained 15 bases not matched to a gene. This CDR3 is 18 amino acids long. CDR3 region: CASSNFPREALYQETQYF. The CDR3 DNA follows: TGTGCCAGCAGCAATTTCCCTCGGGAGGCCCTATACCAAGAGACCCAGTACTTC.

The chain carries TRBV10-1 and TRBJ2-1; TRBD1 aligns across 7 bases. The ends lost 0 bases at V and 5 bases at J; junction bases unmatched: 7. CDR3 length: 16 residues. Per the germline V gene, CDR1 is WNHNN and CDR2 is SYGVQD (reference sequence). The CDR3 loop is CASSESEAGGDNEQFF. The DNA for the CDR3 is TGCGCCAGCAGTGAGTCGGAGGCAGGGGGTGACAATGAGCAGTTCTTC.

This clonotype was detected many times. The rearrangement uses TRBV20-1 and TRBJ2-5, with 10 bases fitting TRBD2. This CDR3 has 14 amino acids. Germline CDR1 is DFQATT and CDR2 is SNEGSKA (reference sequence). Trimming at V came to 3 bases and at J to 5 bases, leaving 6 bases not matched to a gene. DNA of the CDR3: TGCAGTGCTAGTGAGCGGGAGGGTCTGGAGACCCAGTACTTC. It is translated as CSASEREGLETQYF.

This clonotype was detected only a few times. The chain couples TRBV25-1 to TRBJ2-5; a weak D match, TRBD2 (5 bases). The CDR3 spans 12 residues. Trimming removed 6 bases from V and 2 bases from J, with 7 bases in between. Germline loops: CDR1 MGHDK, CDR2 SYGVNS. The CDR3 sequence is CASRGDQETQYF. CDR3 DNA sequence: TGTGCCAGCAGGGGAGATCAAGAGACCCAGTACTTC.

This clonotype has a count of ten or more. The rearrangement joins TRBV7-3 to TRBJ2-7, with 11 bases matching TRBD2. V gave up 5 bases and J gave up 1 base; unmatched junction bases: 1. This CDR3 has 14 amino acids. Germline assignment: CDR1 SGHTA and CDR2 FQGTGA. The CDR3 region has the DNA TGTGCCAGCAGCCCTAGCGGGGGGTCCTACGAGCAGTACTTC. Residues: CASSPSGGSYEQYF.

This sequence joins TRBV30 and TRBJ1-2; 7 nucleotides match TRBD1. Per germline, CDR1 GTSNPN and CDR2 SVGIG (reference sequence). The CDR3 is 12 amino acids. V shed 1 base and J 6 bases; nucleotides not matched to a gene: 2. CDR3 DNA: TGTGCCTGGAGTGACACAGGGGATGGCTACACCTTC. Translation gives CAWSDTGDGYTF.

This clonotype was observed many times. The CDR3, as DNA: TGTGCCAGCAGGAGAGGACAGGGGGCATATGGCTACACCTTC. It codes for CASRRGQGAYGYTF. The V and J genes are TRBV28 and TRBJ1-2, with 11 nucleotides matching TRBD1. From germline, CDR1 is MDHEN and CDR2 SYDVKM. Losses at the gene ends were 6 bases for V and 5 bases for J; bases not matched to a gene: 5. CDR3 size: 14 residues.

V and J are TRBV6-5 and TRBJ2-3; 8 bases align to TRBD2. Trimming removed 2 bases from V and 2 bases from J; junction bases left unmatched: 6. CDR3 length equals 16 residues. Germline V gene lookup returns CDR1 MNHEY and CDR2 SVGAGI. The CDR3, as DNA: TGTGCCAGCAGTTACCCCATGACTAGCGCCACAGATACGCAGTATTTT. Translated, it gives CASSYPMTSATDTQYF.

This clonotype has more than one count but fewer than ten. CDR3 sequence (DNA): TGTGCCGTAGGGGATAAGGTTCCCTCCTACGAGCAGTACTTC. It specifies CAVGDKVPSYEQYF. The genes are TRBV7-6 and TRBJ2-7; weak D call: TRBD1 (5 bases). The CDR3 runs to 14 residues. The ends were cut back, 11 bases at V and 0 bases at J, with 17 bases in the middle. CDR1 is SGHVS and CDR2 is FNYEAQ in the germline V gene.

V usage is TRBV20-1 and J usage is TRBJ2-1, with 13 positions matching TRBD2. J lost 8 bases, V lost 6 bases, and 4 bases had no gene match. Germline V gene data show CDR1 as DFQATT and CDR2 as SNEGSKA (reference sequence). This CDR3 contains 13 residues. Written as DNA, the CDR3 is TGCAGTGCCTGGACTAGCGGGAGAGATGAGCAGTTCTTC. Translated, it gives CSAWTSGRDEQFF.

Ten or more counts support this clonotype. The rearrangement links TRBV20-1 to TRBJ2-3; no reliable D call. CDR3 size: 10 residues. V dropped 3 bases and J dropped 15 bases, with 13 bases sitting between them. From germline, CDR1 is DFQATT and CDR2 SNEGSKA (reference sequence). Here the CDR3 reads CSASRDSGYF. DNA for the CDR3: TGCAGTGCTAGTCGAGATTCGGGTTATTTT.

This clonotype has a count of ten or more. The rearrangement uses TRBV29-1 and TRBJ2-5; D remains unclear. With 4 bases removed from V and 5 bases from J, the gap between germline ends came to 2 bases. The germline CDR1 and CDR2 sequences are SQVTM and ANQGSEA. This CDR3 has 9 amino acids. This chain's CDR3 is CSVAETQYF. DNA for the CDR3: TGCAGCGTTGCGGAGACCCAGTACTTC. Full variable domain (outside the CDR3, taken from reference TRBV29-1 and TRBJ2-5): SAVISQKPSRDICQRGTSLTIQCQVDSQVTMMFWYRQQPGQSLTLIATANQGSEATYESGFVIDKFPISRPNLTFSTLTVSNMSPEDSSIYLCSVAETQYFGPGTRLLVL.